The 27 T cell receptor beta chains below come from one sample, sequenced in a study of blood T cells in healthy people across ages. Alongside a J-beta primer mix, a sample-barcoded 5' primer served in a second PCR lasting roughly 7 to 11 cycles. MiXCR was run by TCRdb on the 5' RACE reads, yielding one entry per CDR3 protein. This repertoire shows 540,000 or so distinct CDR3 sequences, around 48% found once; its top ten account for about 26%. Specimen: blood. These receptors originate from a man aged 80 or over in good health.

In this sample, this clonotype turned up a few times. The chain is built from TRBV7-9 and TRBJ2-7, with D possibly called TRBD1 or TRBD2 (6 bases each). The germline V gene has CDR1 SEHNR and CDR2 FQNEAQ (reference sequence). The CDR3 spans 14 residues. Trimming left V 1 base short and J 5 bases short, with 12 bases between. This CDR3 reads CASSLGGARNEQYF. The CDR3 DNA is TGTGCCAGCAGCTTAGGGGGGGCGAGGAACGAGCAGTACTTC.

This clonotype appeared a few times. V gene TRBV28 combines with J gene TRBJ2-7; D unclear. V was shortened by 5 bases and J by 1 base, with 9 bases between the two germline ends. The CDR3 is 13 residues long. Germline loops: CDR1 MDHEN, CDR2 SYDVKM. CDR3 amino acids: CASSIQPSYEQYF. The CDR3 nucleotides read TGTGCCAGCAGTATACAGCCGTCCTACGAGCAGTACTTC.

This chain connects TRBV20-1 to TRBJ1-1, with 8 bases fitting TRBD1. Looked up from germline, CDR1 is DFQATT and CDR2 is SNEGSKA (reference sequence). This CDR3 has 13 residues. DNA for the CDR3: TGCAACCTCCAACAGGGGGGGAGGACTGAAGCTTTCTTT. Residues: CNLQQGGRTEAFF.

The chain joins TRBV7-9 to TRBJ2-4, with D perhaps matching TRBD2 (5 bases). V dropped 1 base and J dropped 6 bases, with 13 bases sitting between them. The CDR3 consists of 15 residues. Looked up from germline, CDR1 is SEHNR and CDR2 is FQNEAQ (reference sequence). Written as DNA, the CDR3 is TGTGCCAGCAGCTTAGGTAGCGCCGGATCAAACATTCAGTACTTC. Translation: CASSLGSAGSNIQYF.

This clonotype was observed many times. The chain has TRBV20-1 and TRBJ2-7; D is undetermined. There are 12 residues in the CDR3. The germline V gene has CDR1 DFQATT and CDR2 SNEGSKA (reference sequence). V lost 1 base and J lost 1, with 5 bases in between. The CDR3 is CSARARSYEQYF. The CDR3 nucleotides read TGCAGTGCTAGAGCCCGTTCCTACGAGCAGTACTTC.

The chain carries TRBV7-2 and TRBJ2-7; the D gene is possibly TRBD1 (5 bases). The CDR3 runs 16 residues. Per germline, CDR1 SGHTA and CDR2 FQGNSA. The V end lost 1 base, the J end lost 0 bases, and 13 bases lay between the germline ends. The CDR3 here is CASSLGRGISSYEQYF. The CDR3 DNA is TGTGCCAGCAGCTTAGGTAGGGGAATTAGCTCCTACGAGCAGTACTTC.

The rearrangement joins TRBV5-1 to TRBJ1-6; D might be TRBD1 (5 bases). V lost 0 bases, J lost 5 bases, and 9 bases lay in between. The CDR3 extends over 15 amino acids. Germline lookup yields CDR1 SGHRS and CDR2 YFSETQ. This CDR3 reads CASSLEAGHNSPLHF. CDR3 DNA: TGCGCCAGCAGCTTGGAGGCAGGGCATAATTCACCCCTCCACTTT.

This sequence joins TRBV20-1 and TRBJ2-2; no firm D call. Between the trimmed V and J ends, which lost 0 bases and 4 bases, there was a span of 6 bases. CDR3 length: 13 amino acids. Germline CDR1 reads DFQATT; CDR2 reads SNEGSKA (reference sequence). DNA of the CDR3: TGCAGTGCTAGAGATCGGAGCACCGGGGAGCTGTTTTTT. This encodes CSARDRSTGELFF.

The J gene is TRBJ2-5, the V gene TRBV14; D tentatively reads TRBD1 or TRBD2 (5 bases each). V dropped 4 bases and J dropped 4 bases, with 13 bases sitting between them. The CDR3 has 14 residues. Germline loops: CDR1 SGHDN, CDR2 FVKESK. In DNA, the CDR3 is TGTGCCAGCAGCCGATTAGACAGCGGAGAGACCCAGTACTTC. This gives the protein CASSRLDSGETQYF.

This clonotype was counted ten times or more. The chain has TRBV6-5 and TRBJ2-3; 7 nucleotides align to TRBD1. CDR1 and CDR2 (germline): MNHEY, SVGAGI. The ends lost 5 bases at V and 7 bases at J; junction bases unmatched: 9. The CDR3 spans 14 residues. The CDR3: CASSREGALNTQYF. The CDR3 coding sequence is TGTGCCAGCAGTCGAGAGGGGGCTTTGAATACGCAGTATTTT.

The V gene is TRBV4-2, the J gene TRBJ2-7, with 14 bases that match TRBD2. J gave up 4 bases and V 6 bases, and 8 bases lay outside the gene matches. The CDR3 is made up of 16 amino acids. Germline CDR1 and CDR2: LGHNA and YNFKEQ. The CDR3 DNA follows: TGTGCCAGCAGTCCCGGGACTAGCGGGAGCCAATACGAGCAGTACTTC. Its protein is CASSPGTSGSQYEQYF.

V gene TRBV6-6 combines with J gene TRBJ1-1; D may be TRBD1 (6 bases). The V gene's germline CDR1 is MNHNY and CDR2 SVGAGI (reference sequence). V was trimmed by 2 bases and J by 4 bases, leaving 17 bases between them. There are 16 residues in the CDR3. The chain's CDR3 is CASSYPLATGSTEAFF. For the CDR3, the DNA is TGTGCCAGCAGTTACCCCCTAGCTACAGGGTCCACTGAAGCTTTCTTT.

This clonotype turned up a few times. The chain uses TRBV4-2 and TRBJ2-7; the D gene could be TRBD1 or TRBD2 (5 bases each). Between the trimmed V and J ends, which lost 0 bases and 3 bases, there was a span of 12 bases. Per germline, CDR1 LGHNA and CDR2 YNFKEQ. CDR3 length: 15 residues. CDR3 nucleotide sequence: TGTGCCAGCAGCCAAGAAGGGACGGCTAACTACGAGCAGTACTTC. This gives the protein CASSQEGTANYEQYF.

V and J are TRBV12-3 or TRBV12-4 and TRBJ2-4; D is ambiguous. The CDR3 is 16 residues long. Deletions cut 2 bases from V and 0 bases from J, with 11 bases between. CDR3 nucleotide sequence: TGTGCCAGCAGTTTACCGACCCTCCTAGCCAAAAACATTCAGTACTTC. This translates into CASSLPTLLAKNIQYF.

The DNA of the CDR3 is TGCAGTGCCCATCGCGGGGGGGCCACAGAGACCCAGTACTTC. Translated, it gives CSAHRGGATETQYF. This chain joins TRBV20-1 and TRBJ2-5; the match to TRBD2 covers 9 bases. The J segment lost 4 bases and the V segment lost 6 bases, leaving 9 bases of the junction unmatched. CDR3 length: 14 amino acids. CDR1 and CDR2 (germline): DFQATT, SNEGSKA (reference sequence).

The chain couples TRBV7-2 to TRBJ2-1, with 10 bases aligning to TRBD2. Germline loops: CDR1 SGHTA, CDR2 FQGNSA. V lost 5 bases and J lost 4; bases outside the gene matches: 5. The CDR3 loop spans 15 amino acids. CDR3 sequence reads: CASSISGGGYNEQFF. The CDR3, as DNA: TGTGCCAGCAGCATCAGCGGGGGGGGTTACAATGAGCAGTTCTTC.

In this sample, this clonotype turned up a few times. This chain joins TRBV20-1 and TRBJ2-3; the D call may be TRBD1 or TRBD2 (5 bases each). There are 14 residues in the CDR3. CDR1 DFQATT and CDR2 SNEGSKA come from the germline V gene (reference sequence). Trimming cost V 3 bases and J 4 bases, with 14 bases left between them. The CDR3 loop is CSASGQGVADTQYF. CDR3 nucleotides: TGCAGTGCTAGTGGGCAGGGAGTCGCAGATACGCAGTATTTT.

The sample holds many counts of this clonotype. This chain connects TRBV6-5 to TRBJ1-1, with a weak D call TRBD1 (6 bases). There are 15 residues in the CDR3. V lost 7 bases and J lost 6, with 21 bases in between. CDR1 and CDR2 (germline): MNHEY, SVGAGI. The CDR3 DNA sequence: TGTGCCAGCACAACACGGCGGGGCAGGGGTTCTGAAGCTTTCTTT. As protein: CASTTRRGRGSEAFF.

J is TRBJ2-3 and V is TRBV28, with 12 bases aligning to TRBD2. Unmatched junction bases numbered 15, after V lost 2 bases and J lost 3 bases. There are 20 residues in the CDR3. Germline V gene lookup returns CDR1 MDHEN and CDR2 SYDVKM. CDR3 residues: CASSLRRTSGARGGTDTQYF. Written as DNA, the CDR3 is TGTGCCAGCAGTTTACGACGGACTAGCGGGGCCCGGGGGGGAACAGATACGCAGTATTTT.

This clonotype was counted only a few times. As DNA, the CDR3 is TGTGCCAGCAGCCGACAGGGGGTATACCAAGAGACCCAGTACTTC. Its protein is CASSRQGVYQETQYF. The rearrangement uses TRBV6-6 and TRBJ2-5, with 9 bases identical to TRBD1. Germline V gene sequence: CDR1 MNHNY, CDR2 SVGAGI (reference sequence). This CDR3 is 15 amino acids long. Losses at the gene ends were 6 bases for V and 0 bases for J; bases not matched to a gene: 5.

This clonotype has at least ten counts. The chain links TRBV6-1 to TRBJ2-5; the D is unclear. The CDR3 is 13 residues long. Trimming shortened V by 3 bases and J by 4 bases, and 9 bases separated the two germline ends. Germline V gene sequence: CDR1 MNHNS, CDR2 SASEGT. The CDR3 DNA follows: TGTGCCAGCAGTGACACCGGGCGAGAGACCCAGTACTTC. Its protein product is CASSDTGRETQYF.

The chain is built from TRBV9 and TRBJ2-2; D not resolved. The CDR3 has 12 amino acids. V lost 3 bases and J lost 6, with 6 bases in between. Germline V lookup: CDR1 SGDLS, CDR2 YYNGEE. The CDR3 region is CASSGGSGELFF. The CDR3 DNA sequence: TGTGCCAGCAGCGGTGGGTCCGGGGAGCTGTTTTTT. The entire variable domain, with the rest obtained from reference TRBV9 and TRBJ2-2, is as follows: DSGVTQTPKHLITATGQRVTLRCSPRSGDLSVYWYQQSLDQGLQFLIQYYNGEERAKGNILERFSAQQFPDLHSELNLSSLELGDSALYFCASSGGSGELFFGEGSRLTVL.

A few counts support this clonotype. This rearrangement joins TRBV5-1 to TRBJ2-7, with 9 bases fitting TRBD1. Germline V lookup: CDR1 SGHRS, CDR2 YFSETQ. The CDR3 is 17 residues long. The V and J ends lost 4 bases and 2 bases, in that order; junction bases with no gene match: 13. The CDR3 loop reads CASSQLRTGGSPYEQYF. CDR3 coding DNA: TGCGCCAGCAGCCAACTCCGAACAGGGGGCAGCCCCTACGAGCAGTACTTC.

A single count supports this clonotype. The chain has TRBV18 and TRBJ2-7, with a possible D match to TRBD1 (6 bases). Germline V gene sequence: CDR1 KGHSH, CDR2 LQKENI. CDR3 length: 15 amino acids. Between the trimmed V and J ends, which lost 2 bases and 5 bases, there was a span of 16 bases. CDR3 protein: CASSPGPNRGNEQYF. DNA for the CDR3: TGTGCCAGCTCACCAGGCCCAAATAGGGGGAACGAGCAGTACTTC. Together with reference TRBV18 and TRBJ2-7, the CDR3 gives the full variable domain: NAGVMQNPRHLVRRRGQEARLRCSPMKGHSHVYWYRQLPEEGLKFMVYLQKENIIDESGMPKERFSAEFPKEGPSILRIQQVVRGDSAAYFCASSPGPNRGNEQYFGPGTRLTVT.

This clonotype has just a few counts. The gene calls are TRBV5-1 and TRBJ1-1, with a tentative D call TRBD1 (5 bases). V dropped 4 bases and J dropped 10 bases, with 14 bases sitting between them. CDR1 is SGHRS and CDR2 is YFSETQ in the germline V gene. This CDR3 has 12 amino acids. This chain's CDR3 is CASSPGPYGAFF. DNA for the CDR3: TGCGCCAGCAGCCCGGGACCGTATGGAGCTTTCTTT.

The chain carries TRBV7-2 and TRBJ2-7; 11 nucleotides line up with TRBD2. V lost 5 bases, J lost 4 bases, and 7 bases stayed unmatched. This CDR3 contains 15 residues. The germline gives CDR1 SGHTA, CDR2 FQGNSA. In nucleotides, the CDR3 is TGTGCCAGCAGCCGGGACACTAGCGGGGGATACGAGCAGTACTTC. Translated: CASSRDTSGGYEQYF.

The chain links TRBV7-9 to TRBJ2-1; 11 nucleotides match TRBD2. This CDR3 spans 15 amino acids. V trimming: 7 bases; J trimming: 5 bases; junction bases outside the gene matches: 7. Germline loops: CDR1 SEHNR, CDR2 FQNEAQ (reference sequence). CDR3 coding DNA: TGTGCCAGCAAGGGGGGGACTAGCGGAAACAATGAGCAGTTCTTC. Residues: CASKGGTSGNNEQFF.